The sequence of this T cell receptor beta chain was determined in a study of OX40 agonist ivuxolimab in advanced cancers. About this clone: Its antigen is undetermined.

The CDR3 runs 16 residues. The germline CDR1 and CDR2 sequences are MGHRA and YSYEKL. Trimming pared 2 bases from V and 4 bases from J, leaving 16 bases between. Findings and caveats of the study: With doses of 0.1-3.0 mg/kg, partial responders showed among the lowest clonal expansion.

Some clones are missing from TCRdb's copy, which holds only in-frame ones; the method was immunoSEQ multiplex PCR. The sample shows over 65,000 clones, approximately 86% of them seen only once. Anyone with autoimmune disease history or systemic immunosuppression was excluded. Source: CD4+ or CD8+ T cells sorted from blood, taken in a trial of the OX40 agonist ivuxolimab. The V call is TRBV4-1, the J call TRBJ2-3, with D possibly being TRBD1 (6 bases). This receptor was obtained from an adult with an advanced solid tumor such as melanoma, head and neck, liver or kidney cancer. The CDR3 DNA reads as TGCGCCAGCAGCCAATCCCCGTGGGGGCAAGCAGATACGCAGTATTTT. It yields the protein CASSQSPWGQADTQYF.